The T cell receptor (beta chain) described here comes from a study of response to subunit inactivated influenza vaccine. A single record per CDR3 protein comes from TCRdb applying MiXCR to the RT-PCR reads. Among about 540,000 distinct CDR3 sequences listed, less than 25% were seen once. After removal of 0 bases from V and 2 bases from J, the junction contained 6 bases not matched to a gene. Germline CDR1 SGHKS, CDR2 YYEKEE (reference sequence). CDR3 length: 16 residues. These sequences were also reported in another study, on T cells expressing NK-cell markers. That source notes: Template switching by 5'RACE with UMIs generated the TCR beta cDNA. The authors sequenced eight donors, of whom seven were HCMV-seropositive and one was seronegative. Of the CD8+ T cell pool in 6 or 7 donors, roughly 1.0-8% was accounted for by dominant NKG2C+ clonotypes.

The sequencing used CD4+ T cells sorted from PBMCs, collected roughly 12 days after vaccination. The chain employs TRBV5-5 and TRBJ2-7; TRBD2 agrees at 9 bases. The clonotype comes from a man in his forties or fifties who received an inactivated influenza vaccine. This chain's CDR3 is CASSLAPGLAAYEQYF. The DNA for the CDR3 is TGTGCCAGCAGCTTGGCGCCGGGACTAGCAGCCTACGAGCAGTACTTC.